The 3 T cell receptor beta chains below all came from one sample that was sequenced in a study of T-cell reconstitution after alpha-beta-depleted transplantation in children. Unique molecular identifiers were incorporated when the TCRbeta library was constructed. In TCRdb, the PCR reads were re-called with MiXCR into one record per CDR3 protein. The profile shows 60,000 to 80,000 distinct CDR3 sequences, 5.5% to 7.5% of them singletons. The specimen was PBMCs from the stem cell graft donor, collected from the stem cell graft. Receptors originate from a human donor who donated a stem cell graft to a child with acute lymphoblastic leukemia.

This clonotype was detected ten times or more. As DNA, the CDR3 is TGCGCCAGCAGCCACACCCCGGACCCAAACAATGAGCAGTTCTTC. Protein sequence: CASSHTPDPNNEQFF. The rearrangement links TRBV4-3 to TRBJ2-1, with unresolved D. Germline V gene lookup returns CDR1 LGHNA and CDR2 YSLEER. The CDR3 totals 15 residues. V was clipped by 3 bases and J by 5 bases, with 14 bases between them.

This clonotype was recorded many times. The chain has TRBV20-1 and TRBJ2-7, with 7 bases fitting TRBD1. The germline gives CDR1 DFQATT, CDR2 SNEGSKA (reference sequence). V was pared by 0 bases and J by 3 bases, with 5 bases of the junction left unmatched. The CDR3 has 14 residues. CDR3 sequence: CSARDRGPLYEQYF. CDR3 coding DNA: TGCAGTGCTAGAGATAGGGGGCCGCTCTACGAGCAGTACTTC.

This clonotype showed up many times. This chain uses TRBV20-1 with TRBJ2-7, with TRBD2 matching over 12 bases. The J segment lost 7 bases and the V segment lost 2 bases, leaving 9 bases of the junction unmatched. The CDR3 extends over 15 amino acids. Germline CDR1 DFQATT, CDR2 SNEGSKA (reference sequence). The CDR3 spells CSARLAGGPKKEQYF. The DNA of the CDR3 is TGCAGTGCTAGACTAGCGGGAGGGCCTAAAAAAGAGCAGTACTTC.